This TCR beta chain came from a study of T cell clones after liver transplantation. Points from the study as a whole: Compared with third party-reactive sequences, donor-reactive ones declined more, independent of withdrawal success. In two subjects, few donor cells limited the measurable donor-reactive repertoire.

Comment on this clone: Antigen: not known.

Germline CDR1 reads MNHNY; CDR2 reads SVGAGI (reference sequence). The CDR3 contains 16 residues. The V gene lost 2 bases and the J gene lost 2 bases, with 10 bases spanning the gap. Assay: immunoSEQ multiplex PCR; the TCRdb copy retains only in-frame clones and omits some. The sample holds around 76,000 clones, 80% seen once. The receptor's source is a human patient who received a liver transplant. Some T cells may arise from the graft donor. J is TRBJ2-6 and V is TRBV6-6; weak D call: TRBD2 (7 bases). Sequenced here: CD4+ T cells from blood, sampled 12 months after liver transplant. CDR3 residues: CASSYTGGAGANVLTF. As DNA, the CDR3 is TGTGCCAGCAGTTACACGGGGGGCGCTGGGGCCAACGTCCTGACTTTC.